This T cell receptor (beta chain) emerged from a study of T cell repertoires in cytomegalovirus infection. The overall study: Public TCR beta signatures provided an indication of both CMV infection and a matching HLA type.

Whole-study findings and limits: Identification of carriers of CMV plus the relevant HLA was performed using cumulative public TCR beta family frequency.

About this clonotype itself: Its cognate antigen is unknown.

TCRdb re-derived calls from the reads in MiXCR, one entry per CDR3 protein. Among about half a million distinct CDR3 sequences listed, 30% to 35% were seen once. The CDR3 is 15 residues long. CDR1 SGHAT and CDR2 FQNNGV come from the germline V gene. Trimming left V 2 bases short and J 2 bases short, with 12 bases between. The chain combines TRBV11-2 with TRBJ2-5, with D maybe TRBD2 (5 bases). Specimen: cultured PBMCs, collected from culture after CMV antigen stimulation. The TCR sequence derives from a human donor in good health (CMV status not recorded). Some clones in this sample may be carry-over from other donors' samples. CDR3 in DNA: TGTGCCAGCAGCTTAAGGTCGCGGGTTCAAGAGACCCAGTACTTC. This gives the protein CASSLRSRVQETQYF.